These T cell receptor beta chains were read from a single sample in a study of blood T cell repertoires in COVID-19. Profiled with immunoSEQ multiplex PCR; TCRdb holds only in-frame clones, not every one. Among 200,000 to 250,000 clones listed, roughly 89% were seen once. The sample taken for sequencing was peripheral blood. These receptors were taken from a man between 60 and 75 years old who had recovered from COVID-19. The CDR3 runs from the conserved cysteine through the conserved F or W. The D gene is left open where the match is weak. Only some rows state a clone size, as once, few, many or a class for expanded clones.

>-|TRBJ1-6|TRBD1|TRBV5-1
TGCGCCAGCAGCCGGGAACCGGGACAGGGGGCCGCAAATTCACCCCTCCACTTT
CASSREPGQGAANSPLHF
>-|TRBJ1-4|-|TRBV3-1/TRBV3-2
TGTGCCAGCAGTAATTGGGCCCTTAATGAAAAACTGTTTTTT
CASSNWALNEKLFF
>-|TRBJ2-1|TRBD2|TRBV5-5
TGTGCCAGCACCGCCGGGGCGGGGGTCTACAATGAGCAGTTCTTC
CASTAGAGVYNEQFF
>once|TRBJ1-4|-|TRBV6-2/TRBV6-3
TGTGCCAGCAGTTACGAGAGCCCTAATGAAAAACTGTTTTTT
CASSYESPNEKLFF
>-|TRBJ2-5|-|TRBV11-2
TGTGCCAGCAGCTTTGGGGTGGCGGGAGAGACCCAGTACTTC
CASSFGVAGETQYF
>-|TRBJ1-1|TRBD1|TRBV3-1/TRBV3-2
TGTGCCAGCAGCCACACGGGACAGGCTGGATATGAAGCTTTCTTT
CASSHTGQAGYEAFF
>-|TRBJ2-5|TRBD1|TRBV5-1
TGCGCCAGCAGCACGACAGGGGGCCAAGAGACCCAGTACTTC
CASSTTGGQETQYF
>-|TRBJ2-7|-|TRBV5-8
TGTGCCAGCAGCTTGGGCTGGACAGACTTTATCCACGAGCAGTACTTC
CASSLGWTDFIHEQYF
>-|TRBJ2-7|-|TRBV5-1
TGCGCCACCCGACAGGAGTTGACCTACGAGCAGTACTTC
CATRQELTYEQYF
>-|TRBJ2-7|TRBD2|TRBV11-2
TGTGCCAGCAGCTTAGTTAGCGGGAGTCCCTACGAGCAGTACTTC
CASSLVSGSPYEQYF
>-|TRBJ1-4|-|TRBV5-6
TGTGCCAGCAGCTTTATAGGCGGCTCGTATAATGAAAAACTGTTTTTT
CASSFIGGSYNEKLFF
>-|TRBJ2-1|TRBD2|TRBV4-1
TGCGCCAGCAGCCAGCCCCTAGCGGGGGGCGACAATGAGCAGTTCTTC
CASSQPLAGGDNEQFF
>-|TRBJ1-1|TRBD1|TRBV27
TGTGCCAGCAGTTACGGACAGGGGGCCCGGAACACTGAAGCTTTCTTT
CASSYGQGARNTEAFF
>once|TRBJ2-7|-|TRBV25-1
TGTGCCAGCAGTGAAGGGAGACCCTACGAGCAGTACTTC
CASSEGRPYEQYF
>-|TRBJ2-4|-|TRBV6-5
TGTGCCAGCAGTTACGATCGGACGGGGGCCAAAAACATTCAGTACTTC
CASSYDRTGAKNIQYF
>-|TRBJ1-6|TRBD1|TRBV5-1
TGCGCCAGCAGTCGACAGGGGACCGGTTATAATTCACCCCTCCACTTT
CASSRQGTGYNSPLHF
>-|TRBJ2-2|TRBD2|TRBV9
TGTGCCAGCAGCGTGGCGGGAGCGGTCACCGGGGAGCTGTTTTTT
CASSVAGAVTGELFF
>-|TRBJ2-3|TRBD2|TRBV5-4
TGTGCCAGCAGCCAACGGACTAGCTCAGATACGCAGTATTTT
CASSQRTSSDTQYF
>-|TRBJ1-1|-|TRBV20-1
TGCAGTGCCCCCCGCAGTATTGAAGCTTTCTTT
CSAPRSIEAFF
>-|TRBJ2-5|-|TRBV2
TGTGCCAGCAGGCGGACGGGACAACAAGAGACCCAGTACTTC
CASRRTGQQETQYF
>-|TRBJ2-1|TRBD2|TRBV3-1/TRBV3-2
TGTGCCAGCAGCCAAGATGCGACTAGCGGAATCGAGCAGTTCTTC
CASSQDATSGIEQFF
>few|TRBJ2-5|-|TRBV6-1
TGTGCCAGCAGTGAAGCGCCGAGGGGGGGGACCCAGTACTTC
CASSEAPRGGTQYF
>-|TRBJ1-2|TRBD1|TRBV27
TGTGCCAGCAGACCTCAGGGACAGCAGTATGGCTACACCTTC
CASRPQGQQYGYTF
>-|TRBJ1-6|-|TRBV5-6
TGTGCCAGCAGCTTCAGGGGCAAGAATTCACCCCTCCACTTT
CASSFRGKNSPLHF
>once|TRBJ2-7|TRBD1|TRBV18
TGTGCCAGCTCACGACAGACAGGGCTCTACGAGCAGTACTTC
CASSRQTGLYEQYF
>-|TRBJ2-3|TRBD2|TRBV15
TGTGCCACCAGCAGAGAGGCCGGGAGGGCCTCTCGTACGCAGTATTTT
CATSREAGRASRTQYF
>-|TRBJ2-1|-|TRBV21-1
TGTGCCAGCAGCCCGCCCGGTTTCTCCTACAATGAGCAGTTCTTC
CASSPPGFSYNEQFF
>once|TRBJ2-7|TRBD1|TRBV5-4
TGTGCCAGCAGCGAAAACCCCGGGACAGGGGGAACCTGGCAGTACTTC
CASSENPGTGGTWQYF
>-|TRBJ1-2|TRBD1|TRBV3-1/TRBV3-2
TGTGCCAGCAGCCAAGAGTCTCAGGGGGGAAACTATGGCTACACCTTC
CASSQESQGGNYGYTF
>-|TRBJ2-2|-|TRBV7-2
TGTGCCAGCAGCTTAGGCACTAGCTTCTCCGGGGAGCTGTTTTTT
CASSLGTSFSGELFF
>-|TRBJ2-7|TRBD1|TRBV5-4
TGTGCCAGCAGCTTTGACGCACAGGGGACAATCTACGAGCAGTACTTC
CASSFDAQGTIYEQYF
>-|TRBJ1-2|TRBD1|TRBV19
TGTGCCAGTAGTATGAACAGGGGAGGTAACTATGGCTACACCTTC
CASSMNRGGNYGYTF
>-|TRBJ2-1|TRBD2|TRBV19
TGTGCCAGTAGTGCCCGGGACTACCTCTCCTACAATGAGCAGTTCTTC
CASSARDYLSYNEQFF
>-|TRBJ1-2|TRBD1|TRBV6-2/TRBV6-3
TGTGCCAGCAGTTACCCTATCGACAATTCCGGGACAGCGGGTCGAAACTACACCTTC
CASSYPIDNSGTAGRNYTF
>-|TRBJ1-1|-|TRBV6-5
TGTGCCAGCAGTTACTCGTTAGGCAGGGAAGCTTTCTTT
CASSYSLGREAFF
>-|TRBJ1-2|-|TRBV4-3
TGCGCCAGCAGCCAAGAGGCGGGCGCCGGCTACACCTTC
CASSQEAGAGYTF
>-|TRBJ2-2|-|TRBV9
TGTGCCAGCAGCGTAGCAACAGGGATTAACACCGGGGAGCTGTTTTTT
CASSVATGINTGELFF
>few|TRBJ2-7|TRBD1|TRBV18
TGTGCCAGCTCCCCTGGACAGGGGGAAATTGACGAGCAGTACTTC
CASSPGQGEIDEQYF
>few|TRBJ2-2|TRBD2|TRBV10-3
TGTGCCATCAGTGAGTCAAGGGGTAGCGGGAGATCGAACACCGGGGAGCTGTTTTTT
CAISESRGSGRSNTGELFF
>-|TRBJ2-1|-|TRBV12-5
TGTGCTAGTGGTTTGTCCTCCCTGGGGGGTTTCAATGAGCAGTTCTTC
CASGLSSLGGFNEQFF
>-|TRBJ1-1|TRBD1|TRBV7-2
TGTGCCAGCAGCCCTAGGACAGGGGCGCGGACTGAAGCTTTCTTT
CASSPRTGARTEAFF
>-|TRBJ1-1|TRBD1|TRBV10-3
TGTGCCATCAGTGAGTCAGACAGGGGTGGCACTGAAGCTTTCTTT
CAISESDRGGTEAFF
>-|TRBJ1-5|-|TRBV19
TGTGCCAGTAGTGCGGACAGTTTAGGACCCCAGCATTTT
CASSADSLGPQHF
>-|TRBJ1-1|TRBD1|TRBV11-2
TGTGCCAGCAACCCTAAACAGGGGATGAACACTGAAGCTTTCTTT
CASNPKQGMNTEAFF
>-|TRBJ2-7|TRBD2|TRBV10-3
TGTGCCATCACCCCCCAGCGGGACTCCTACGAGCAGTACTTC
CAITPQRDSYEQYF
>-|TRBJ2-1|-|TRBV12-5
TGTGCTAGTGGACTACTCGAGAACAATGAGCAGTTCTTC
CASGLLENNEQFF
>-|TRBJ2-1|TRBD2|TRBV24-1
TGTGCCACCAGTGATTGGGCGGGTCACGCGGGAGTGCTCAATGAGCAGTTCTTC
CATSDWAGHAGVLNEQFF
>-|TRBJ2-6|TRBD1|TRBV24-1
TGTGCCACCAGTGATTGGGGACAGACCAACTCTGGGGCCAACGTCCTGACTTTC
CATSDWGQTNSGANVLTF
>once|TRBJ2-5|-|TRBV6-5
TGTGCCAGCAGTTTAATCCAAGAGACCCAGTACTTC
CASSLIQETQYF
>-|TRBJ1-4|TRBD1|TRBV5-1
TGCGCCAGCGGCCCTCAGGGGGCCCCTAATGAAAAACTGTTTTTT
CASGPQGAPNEKLFF
>-|TRBJ2-7|-|TRBV25-1
TGTGCCAGCAGTGAACAAGCTAGCTACGAGCAGTACTTC
CASSEQASYEQYF
>-|TRBJ1-5|-|TRBV19
TGTGCCAGTAGTATTAAAGGGGATAGCAATCAGCCCCAGCATTTT
CASSIKGDSNQPQHF
>-|TRBJ2-7|-|TRBV5-1
TGCGCCAGCAGTTTACCCGCCTCGGCTCCCGGAGGCGAGCAGTACTTC
CASSLPASAPGGEQYF